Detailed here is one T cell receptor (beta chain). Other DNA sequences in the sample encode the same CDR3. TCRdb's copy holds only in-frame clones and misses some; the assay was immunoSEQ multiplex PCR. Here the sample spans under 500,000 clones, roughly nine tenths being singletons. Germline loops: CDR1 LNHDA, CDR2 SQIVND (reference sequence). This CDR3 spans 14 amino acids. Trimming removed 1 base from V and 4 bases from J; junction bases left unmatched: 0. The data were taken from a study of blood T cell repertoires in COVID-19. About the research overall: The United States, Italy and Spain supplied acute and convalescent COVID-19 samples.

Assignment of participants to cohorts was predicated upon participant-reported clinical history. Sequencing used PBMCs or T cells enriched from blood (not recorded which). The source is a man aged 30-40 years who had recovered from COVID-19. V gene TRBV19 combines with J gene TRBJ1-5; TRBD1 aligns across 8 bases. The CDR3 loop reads CASSIGTGNQPQHF. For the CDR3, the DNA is TGTGCCAGTAGTATAGGGACAGGGAATCAGCCCCAGCATTTT.